This T cell receptor beta chain comes out of a study of T-cell reconstitution after alpha-beta-depleted transplantation in children. TCRbeta library preparation incorporated unique molecular identifiers. TCRdb fed the PCR reads into MiXCR, producing one record per CDR3 protein. The sample shows about 640,000 distinct CDR3 sequences, approximately 16% of them seen only once. This CDR3 contains 16 residues. Germline CDR1 LGHNA, CDR2 YSLEER. V gave up 8 bases and J gave up 5 bases; unmatched junction bases: 15. In this sample, this clonotype turned up many times. The genes are TRBV4-3 and TRBJ2-3; 8 positions agree with TRBD2. The sequenced sample was PBMCs from the stem cell graft donor, obtained from the stem cell graft. The TCR sequence derives from a human donor who donated a stem cell graft to a child with acute myeloid leukemia. CDR3 region: CASSASLAGKVDTQYF. The CDR3 coding sequence is TGCGCCAGCTCCGCCTCCTTAGCGGGGAAGGTAGATACGCAGTATTTT.